What follows are 14 T cell receptor beta chains derived from one specimen sequenced in a study of blood T cell repertoires in COVID-19. Produced via immunoSEQ multiplex PCR; TCRdb's table is partial and in-frame only. The data show 56,000 or so clones, around 90% seen once. Sequenced input: peripheral blood. These receptor sequences come from a man over 45 with active COVID-19.

The chain combines TRBV2 with TRBJ2-3; perhaps TRBD1 as D (5 bases). CDR3 length: 13 residues. With 5 bases removed from V and 2 bases from J, the gap between germline ends came to 8 bases. Germline CDR1 SNHLY, CDR2 FYNNEI. The CDR3 sequence: CASSRQFTDTQYF. DNA of the CDR3: TGTGCCAGCAGTCGACAGTTCACAGATACGCAGTATTTT.

This clone was seen once. The rearrangement joins TRBV27 to TRBJ1-6, with D unclear. CDR3 size: 15 residues. The germline gives CDR1 MNHEY, CDR2 SMNVEV (reference sequence). The ends were cut back, 5 bases at V and 7 bases at J, with 15 bases in the middle. CDR3 DNA sequence: TGTGCCAGCAGTACAGACACCGGTGGGAATTCACCCCTCCACTTT. The encoded protein is CASSTDTGGNSPLHF.

The V gene is TRBV11-2, the J gene TRBJ1-2; maybe TRBD1 (5 bases). This CDR3 has 15 amino acids. CDR1 and CDR2 from the germline V gene are SGHAT and FQNNGV. The V end lost 0 bases, the J end lost 0 bases, and 8 bases lay between the germline ends. DNA for the CDR3: TGTGCCAGCAGCTTAGACAGGGTAGCTAACTATGGCTACACCTTC. Translated: CASSLDRVANYGYTF.

The V gene is TRBV3-1 (or the pseudogene TRBV3-2), the J gene TRBJ2-7, with TRBD1 as a possible D gene (6 bases). The CDR3 length is 13 residues. Germline V gene lookup returns CDR1 LGHDT and CDR2 YNNKEL (reference sequence). V was clipped by 3 bases and J by 6 bases, with 12 bases between them. The CDR3 DNA sequence: TGTGCCAGCAGCCACCAAGCAGGGGCCGAGCAGTACTTC. Encoded protein: CASSHQAGAEQYF.

This rearrangement joins TRBV30 to TRBJ1-1, with a tentative D call TRBD1 (5 bases). CDR3 length equals 16 residues. V lost 0 bases to trimming and J lost 1 base, with 15 bases between them. Looked up from germline, CDR1 is GTSNPN and CDR2 is SVGIG (reference sequence). The CDR3 loop reads CAWSVLGRGENTEAFF. The CDR3 bases are TGTGCCTGGAGTGTACTTGGGCGGGGGGAGAACACTGAAGCTTTCTTT.

This clone has a single count. The rearrangement links TRBV6-2 or TRBV6-3 to TRBJ1-2; D possibly corresponds to TRBD1 (6 bases). The CDR3 runs to 17 residues. V was cut by 2 bases and J by 0 bases, with 16 bases left in between. Germline CDR1 MNHEY, CDR2 SVGEGT. CDR3 sequence (DNA): TGTGCCAGCAGTTACCGCACCCAGGACAGAGCTAACTATGGCTACACCTTC. It yields the protein CASSYRTQDRANYGYTF.

The CDR3 sequence is CASSQGGVSREGRYSEKLFF. As DNA, the CDR3 is TGCGCCAGCAGCCAAGGGGGGGTGTCCAGGGAGGGGAGGTATTCTGAAAAACTGTTTTTT. The chain carries TRBV4-1 and TRBJ1-4, with D perhaps matching TRBD1 (5 bases). The V and J ends lost 1 base and 7 bases respectively, with 28 bases between them. Germline V gives CDR1 MGHRA, CDR2 YSYEKL. The CDR3 has 20 amino acids.

J is TRBJ1-2 and V is TRBV5-6, with D uncertain. CDR1 is SGHDT and CDR2 is YYEEEE in the germline V gene. V lost 2 bases, J lost 4 bases, and 3 bases lay in between. CDR3 size: 11 residues. This chain's CDR3 is CASSFLYGYTF. As DNA, the CDR3 is TGTGCCAGCAGCTTCCTCTATGGCTACACCTTC. The variable domain in full, with the rest retrieved from reference TRBV5-6 and TRBJ1-2, is DAGVTQSPTHLIKTRGQQVTLRCSPKSGHDTVSWYQQALGQGPQFIFQYYEEEERQRGNFPDRFSGHQFPNYSSELNVNALLLGDSALYLCASSFLYGYTFGSGTRLTVV.

The chain combines TRBV5-1 with TRBJ1-5; tentatively, D is TRBD1 (6 bases). Germline V lookup: CDR1 SGHRS, CDR2 YFSETQ. The CDR3 contains 15 residues. Trimming took off 4 bases at V and 0 bases at J, with 11 bases between the two ends. The CDR3 DNA is TGCGCCAGCAGCCCGGGACATAATAGCAATCAGCCCCAGCATTTT. This translates into CASSPGHNSNQPQHF.

CDR3 coding DNA: TGTGCCAGCAGGGAGCAGGGAGGGGGCTACACCTTC. Translation: CASREQGGGYTF. The gene calls are TRBV28 and TRBJ1-2; tentative D call: TRBD1 (5 bases). CDR3 length: 12 residues. Between the trimmed V and J ends, which lost 6 bases and 8 bases, there was a span of 13 bases. CDR1 is MDHEN and CDR2 is SYDVKM in the germline V gene.

The gene calls are TRBV5-4 and TRBJ2-7; TRBD2 matches at 7 bases. The CDR3 length is 15 residues. Germline values: CDR1 SGHNT, CDR2 YYREEE (reference sequence). Losses at the gene ends were 4 bases for V and 6 bases for J; bases not matched to a gene: 13. The CDR3 nucleotides are TGTGCCAGCAGCCCGGCGCCGGTGGGGGGGGGCGAGCAGTACTTC. Translated: CASSPAPVGGGEQYF.

This chain links TRBV11-3 with TRBJ2-3, with TRBD1 as a possible D gene (6 bases). Trimming left V 3 bases short and J 0 bases short, with 13 bases between. Germline CDR1 SGHNT, CDR2 YENEEA. CDR3 size: 16 residues. This CDR3 is CASSLGNRASTDTQYF. The CDR3 DNA reads as TGTGCCAGCAGCTTGGGCAACAGGGCTAGCACAGATACGCAGTATTTT.

This clone has a handful of counts. The V gene is TRBV2, the J gene TRBJ1-1; D is unresolved. The germline V gene encodes CDR1 SNHLY and CDR2 FYNNEI. Trimming pared 4 bases from V and 11 bases from J, leaving 11 bases between. The CDR3 runs to 11 residues. CDR3 bases: TGTGCCAGCAGTGTAAACCAGATGGCTTTCTTT. Protein: CASSVNQMAFF.

V and J are TRBV6-5 and TRBJ2-2; TRBD2 aligns across 8 bases. The trim removed 1 base at V and 7 bases at J, leaving 2 bases unmatched. The CDR3 has 14 amino acids. Per germline, CDR1 MNHEY and CDR2 SVGAGI. The CDR3 DNA reads as TGTGCCAGCAGTTACTACCGGGGGGGCGGGGAGCTGTTTTTT. It encodes CASSYYRGGGELFF.